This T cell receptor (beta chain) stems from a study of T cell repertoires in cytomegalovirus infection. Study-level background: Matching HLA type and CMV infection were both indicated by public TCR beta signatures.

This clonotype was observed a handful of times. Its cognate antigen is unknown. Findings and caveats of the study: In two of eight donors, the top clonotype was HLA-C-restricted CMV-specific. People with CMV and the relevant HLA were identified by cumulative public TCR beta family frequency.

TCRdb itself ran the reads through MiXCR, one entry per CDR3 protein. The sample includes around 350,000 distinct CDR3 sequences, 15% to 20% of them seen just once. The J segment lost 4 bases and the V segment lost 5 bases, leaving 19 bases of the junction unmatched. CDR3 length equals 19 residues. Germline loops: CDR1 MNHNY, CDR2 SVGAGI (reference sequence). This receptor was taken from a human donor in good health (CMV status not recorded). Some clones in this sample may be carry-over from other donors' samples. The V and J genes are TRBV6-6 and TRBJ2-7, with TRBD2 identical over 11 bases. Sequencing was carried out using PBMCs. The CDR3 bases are TGTGCCAGCAGTCCACTAGTTGGAACCGGGACTAGCGGTCCTTACGAGCAGTACTTC. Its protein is CASSPLVGTGTSGPYEQYF.